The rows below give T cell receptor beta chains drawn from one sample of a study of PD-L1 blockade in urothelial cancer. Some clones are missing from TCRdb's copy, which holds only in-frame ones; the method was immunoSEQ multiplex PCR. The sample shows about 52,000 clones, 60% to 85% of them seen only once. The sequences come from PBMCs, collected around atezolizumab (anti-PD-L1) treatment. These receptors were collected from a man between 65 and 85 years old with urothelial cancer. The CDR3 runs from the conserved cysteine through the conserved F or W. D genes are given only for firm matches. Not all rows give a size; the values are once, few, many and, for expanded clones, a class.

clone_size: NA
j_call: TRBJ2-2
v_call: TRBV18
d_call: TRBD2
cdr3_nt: TGTGCCAGCTCACGAAGCGGGACCGGGGGGACCGGGGAGCTGTTTTTT
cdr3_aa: CASSRSGTGGTGELFF

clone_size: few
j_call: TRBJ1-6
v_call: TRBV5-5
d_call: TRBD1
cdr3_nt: TGTGCCAGCAGCTTGTCCGGGACAGGCCCTCCCTTTAATTCACCCCTCCACTTT
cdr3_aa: CASSLSGTGPPFNSPLHF

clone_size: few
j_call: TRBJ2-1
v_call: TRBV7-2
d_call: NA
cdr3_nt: TGTGCCAGCAGCTTAGCCACCGGTGGGGCGGGGCACAATGAGCAGTTCTTC
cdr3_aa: CASSLATGGAGHNEQFF

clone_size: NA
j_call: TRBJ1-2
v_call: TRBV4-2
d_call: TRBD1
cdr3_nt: TGTGCCAGCAGCCTTGGACAGGGGGCGAGTGGCTACACCTTC
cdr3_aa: CASSLGQGASGYTF

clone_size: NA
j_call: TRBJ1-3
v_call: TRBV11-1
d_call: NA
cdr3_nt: TGTGCCAGCAGCTCCCAACAGATCTCTGGAAACACCATATATTTT
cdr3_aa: CASSSQQISGNTIYF

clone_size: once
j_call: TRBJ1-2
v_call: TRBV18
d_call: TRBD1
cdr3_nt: TGTGCCAGCTCACCACCTTTCTGGACAGGGGGCGATGGCTACACCTTC
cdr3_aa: CASSPPFWTGGDGYTF

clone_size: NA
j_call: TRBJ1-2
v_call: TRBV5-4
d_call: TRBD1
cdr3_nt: TGTGCCAGCAGCCCAGGACAGGGGGCGGGTAAGGACTATGGCTACACCTTC
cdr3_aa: CASSPGQGAGKDYGYTF

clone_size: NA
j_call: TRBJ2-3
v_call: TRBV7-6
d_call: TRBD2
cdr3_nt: TGTGCCAGCAGGGCGACTAGCGGGGGGGGTCCGCAGTATTTT
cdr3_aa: CASRATSGGGPQYF

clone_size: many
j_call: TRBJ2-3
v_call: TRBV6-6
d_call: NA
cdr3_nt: TGTGCCAGCACCCAGACCCCCGGACTTGGTACGCAGTATTTT
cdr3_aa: CASTQTPGLGTQYF

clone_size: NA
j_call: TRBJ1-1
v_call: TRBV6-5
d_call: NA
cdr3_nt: TGTGCCACCGCCCGGGGGTCTGACACTGAAGCTTTCTTT
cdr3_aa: CATARGSDTEAFF

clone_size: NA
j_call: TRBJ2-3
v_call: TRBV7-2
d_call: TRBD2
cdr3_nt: TGTGCCAGCAGCCGAATTGGGGTGGGGGGGGATACGCAGTATTTT
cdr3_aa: CASSRIGVGGDTQYF

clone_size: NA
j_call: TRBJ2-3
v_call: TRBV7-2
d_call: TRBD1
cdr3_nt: TGTGCCAGCAGCTGGGGGACAGGGGGAACAGATACGCAGTATTTT
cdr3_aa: CASSWGTGGTDTQYF

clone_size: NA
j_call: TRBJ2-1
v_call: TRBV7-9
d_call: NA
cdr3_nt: TGTGCCAGCTATGACAGGAACTCCTACAATGAGCAGTTCTTC
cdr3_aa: CASYDRNSYNEQFF

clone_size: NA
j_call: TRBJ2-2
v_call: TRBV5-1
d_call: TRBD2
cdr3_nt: TGCGCCAGCAGTTATAGCGGGACCAACACCGGGGAGCTGTTTTTT
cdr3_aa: CASSYSGTNTGELFF

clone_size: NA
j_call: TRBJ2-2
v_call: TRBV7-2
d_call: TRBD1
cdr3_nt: TGTGCCAGCAGCTCGGGACAGGGCGGCACCGGGGAGCTGTTTTTT
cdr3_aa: CASSSGQGGTGELFF

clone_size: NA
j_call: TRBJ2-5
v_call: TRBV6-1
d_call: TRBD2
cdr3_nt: TGTGCCAGCAGTGATCGGCGGGGGGGTACCCAGTACTTC
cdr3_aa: CASSDRRGGTQYF

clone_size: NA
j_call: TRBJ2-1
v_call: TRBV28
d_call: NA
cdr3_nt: TGTGCCAGCAGATTGCGGAGGGGTAATAATGAGCAGTTCTTC
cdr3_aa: CASRLRRGNNEQFF

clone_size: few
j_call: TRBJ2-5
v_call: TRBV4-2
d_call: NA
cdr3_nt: TGTGCCAGCAGCCAAGATTGGGCCTACGAAGTTCTGTACTTC
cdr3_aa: CASSQDWAYEVLYF

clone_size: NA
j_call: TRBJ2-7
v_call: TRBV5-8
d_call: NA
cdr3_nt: TGTGCCAGCAGCTTGATAGGGGGAACTAGCGAGCAGTACTTC
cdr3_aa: CASSLIGGTSEQYF

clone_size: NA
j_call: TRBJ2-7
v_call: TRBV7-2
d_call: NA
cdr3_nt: TGTGCCAGCAGCCCAGAAACCTACGAGCAGTACTTC
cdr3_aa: CASSPETYEQYF

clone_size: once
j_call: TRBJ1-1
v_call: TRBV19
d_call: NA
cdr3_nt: TGTGCCAGTAGTATTCAAGGAGGGCGGGACACTGAAGCTTTCTTT
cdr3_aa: CASSIQGGRDTEAFF

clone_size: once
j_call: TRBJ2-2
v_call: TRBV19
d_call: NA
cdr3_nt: TGTGCCAGCCGAAGAAGGGAGGTGAGAACCGGGGAGCTGTTTTTT
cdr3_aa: CASRRREVRTGELFF

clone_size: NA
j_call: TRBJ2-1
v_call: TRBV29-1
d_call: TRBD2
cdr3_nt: TGCAGCGTTGAAGGGCTAGCGGGCGCCTACAATGAGCAGTTCTTC
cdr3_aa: CSVEGLAGAYNEQFF